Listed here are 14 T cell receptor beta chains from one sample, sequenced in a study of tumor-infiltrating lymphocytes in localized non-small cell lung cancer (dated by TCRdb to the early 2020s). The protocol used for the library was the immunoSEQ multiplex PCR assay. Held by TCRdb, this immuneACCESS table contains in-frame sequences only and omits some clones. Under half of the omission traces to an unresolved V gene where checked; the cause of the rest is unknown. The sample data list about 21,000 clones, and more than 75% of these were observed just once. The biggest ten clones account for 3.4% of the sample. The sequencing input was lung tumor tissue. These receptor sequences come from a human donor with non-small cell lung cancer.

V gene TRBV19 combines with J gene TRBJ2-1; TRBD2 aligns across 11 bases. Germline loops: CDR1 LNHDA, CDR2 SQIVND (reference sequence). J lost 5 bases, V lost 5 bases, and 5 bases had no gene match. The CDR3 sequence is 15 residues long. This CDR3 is CASSQGLAANNEQFF. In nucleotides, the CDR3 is TGTGCCAGTAGTCAGGGACTAGCGGCTAACAATGAGCAGTTCTTC.

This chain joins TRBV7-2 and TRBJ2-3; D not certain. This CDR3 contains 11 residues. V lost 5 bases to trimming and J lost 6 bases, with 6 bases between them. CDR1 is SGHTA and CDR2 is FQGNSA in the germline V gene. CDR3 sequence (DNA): TGTGCCAGCAGCAAGGAGGATACGCAGTATTTT. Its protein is CASSKEDTQYF. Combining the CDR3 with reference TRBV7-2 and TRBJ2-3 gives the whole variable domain GAGVSQSPSNKVTEKGKDVELRCDPISGHTALYWYRQSLGQGLEFLIYFQGNSAPDKSGLPSDRFSAERTGGSVSTLTIQRTQQEDSAVYLCASSKEDTQYFGPGTRLTVL.

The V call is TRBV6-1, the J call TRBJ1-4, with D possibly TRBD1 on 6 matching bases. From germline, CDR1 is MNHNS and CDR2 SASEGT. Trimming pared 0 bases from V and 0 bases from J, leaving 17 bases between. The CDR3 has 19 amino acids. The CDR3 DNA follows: TGTGCCAGCAGTGAAGCGGTCCGGGGGGGGCTTACAACTAATGAAAAACTGTTTTTT. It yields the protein CASSEAVRGGLTTNEKLFF.

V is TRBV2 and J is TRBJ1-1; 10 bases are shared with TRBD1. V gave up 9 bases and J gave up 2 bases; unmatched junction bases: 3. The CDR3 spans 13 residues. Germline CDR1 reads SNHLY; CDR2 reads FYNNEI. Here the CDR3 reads CARGQGLNTEAFF. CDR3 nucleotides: TGTGCCAGGGGACAGGGGCTAAACACTGAAGCTTTCTTT.

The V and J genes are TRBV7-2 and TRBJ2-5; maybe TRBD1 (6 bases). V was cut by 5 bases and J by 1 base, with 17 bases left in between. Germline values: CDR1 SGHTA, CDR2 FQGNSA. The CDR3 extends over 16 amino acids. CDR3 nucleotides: TGTGCCAGCAGCCCCGGACAGAGGACGAGCCAAGAGACCCAGTACTTC. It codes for CASSPGQRTSQETQYF. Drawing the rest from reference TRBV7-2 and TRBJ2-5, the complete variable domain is GAGVSQSPSNKVTEKGKDVELRCDPISGHTALYWYRQSLGQGLEFLIYFQGNSAPDKSGLPSDRFSAERTGGSVSTLTIQRTQQEDSAVYLCASSPGQRTSQETQYFGPGTRLLVL.

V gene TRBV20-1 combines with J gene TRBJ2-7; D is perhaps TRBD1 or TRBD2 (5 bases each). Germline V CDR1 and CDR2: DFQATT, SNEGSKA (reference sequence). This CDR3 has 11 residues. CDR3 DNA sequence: TGCACAGGGTCATATGGGAGCGAGCAGTACTTC. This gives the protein CTGSYGSEQYF.

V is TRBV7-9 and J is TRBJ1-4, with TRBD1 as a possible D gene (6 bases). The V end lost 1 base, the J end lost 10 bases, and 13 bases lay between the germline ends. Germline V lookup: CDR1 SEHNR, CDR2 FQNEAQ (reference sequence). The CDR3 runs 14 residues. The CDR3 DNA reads TGTGCCAGCAGCTTAGACCGGGACATGGTAAAACTGTTTTTT. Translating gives CASSLDRDMVKLFF.

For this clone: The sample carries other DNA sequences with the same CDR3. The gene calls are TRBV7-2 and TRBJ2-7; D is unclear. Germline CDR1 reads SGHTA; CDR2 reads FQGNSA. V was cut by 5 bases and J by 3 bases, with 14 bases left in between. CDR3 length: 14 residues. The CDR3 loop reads CASSPTRSLYEQYF. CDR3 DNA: TGTGCCAGCAGCCCAACCCGATCCCTCTACGAGCAGTACTTC.

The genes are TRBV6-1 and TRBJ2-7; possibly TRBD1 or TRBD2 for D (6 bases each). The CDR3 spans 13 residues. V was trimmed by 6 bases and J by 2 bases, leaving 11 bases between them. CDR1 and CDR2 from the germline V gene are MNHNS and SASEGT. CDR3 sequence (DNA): TGTGCCAGCAGCCCCGGGGGCACCTACGAGCAGTACTTC. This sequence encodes CASSPGGTYEQYF.

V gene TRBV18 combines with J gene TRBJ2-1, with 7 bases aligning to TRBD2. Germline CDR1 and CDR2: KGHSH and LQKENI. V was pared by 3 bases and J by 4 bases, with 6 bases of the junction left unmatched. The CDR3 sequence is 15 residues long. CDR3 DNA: TGTGCCAGCTCACCGGAGAGCGGGATGTACAATGAGCAGTTCTTC. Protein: CASSPESGMYNEQFF.

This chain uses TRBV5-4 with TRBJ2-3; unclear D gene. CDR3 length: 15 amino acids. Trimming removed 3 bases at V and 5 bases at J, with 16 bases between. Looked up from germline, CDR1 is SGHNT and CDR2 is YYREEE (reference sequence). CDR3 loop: CASSSGTRPKDTQYF. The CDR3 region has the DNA TGTGCCAGCAGCTCGGGTACCCGGCCTAAAGATACGCAGTATTTT.

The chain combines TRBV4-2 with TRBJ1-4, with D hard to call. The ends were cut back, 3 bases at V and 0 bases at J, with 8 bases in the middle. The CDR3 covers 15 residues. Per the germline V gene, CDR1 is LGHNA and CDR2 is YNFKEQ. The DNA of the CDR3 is TGTGCCAGCAGCCAGGGAGGAGCAACTAATGAAAAACTGTTTTTT. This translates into CASSQGGATNEKLFF.

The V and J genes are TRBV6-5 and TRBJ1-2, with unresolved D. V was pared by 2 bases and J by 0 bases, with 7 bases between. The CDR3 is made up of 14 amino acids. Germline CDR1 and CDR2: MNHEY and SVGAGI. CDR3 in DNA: TGTGCCAGCAGTTACGGTCAAGCTAACTATGGCTACACCTTC. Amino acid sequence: CASSYGQANYGYTF.

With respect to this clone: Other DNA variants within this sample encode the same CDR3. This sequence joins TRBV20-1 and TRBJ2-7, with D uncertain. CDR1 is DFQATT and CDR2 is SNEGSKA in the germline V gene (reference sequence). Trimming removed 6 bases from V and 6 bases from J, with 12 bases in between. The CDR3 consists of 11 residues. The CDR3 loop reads CSAPGRTEQYF. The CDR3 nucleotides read TGCAGTGCCCCCGGGCGGACCGAGCAGTACTTC.